The 31 T cell receptor beta chains in this list originate from one sample, sequenced in a study of blood T cells in healthy people across ages. Using a J-beta primer mix together with a sample-barcoded 5' primer, a second PCR was run for about 7 to 12 cycles. TCRdb analysed the 5' RACE reads with MiXCR anew, one entry per CDR3 protein. The data show hundreds of thousands of distinct CDR3 sequences, roughly 21% seen once. Source material: blood. The receptors originated from a man between 65 and 85 years old in good health.

This clonotype appeared many times. J is TRBJ2-3 and V is TRBV14; 8 bases line up with TRBD2. CDR3 length: 17 amino acids. V was clipped by 0 bases and J by 6 bases; unmatched bases: 11. Germline CDR1 and CDR2: SGHDN and FVKESK. In DNA form, the CDR3 reads TGTGCCAGCAGCCAAGAAACTTCGAGCGGGAGATATGATACGCAGTATTTT. Amino acid sequence: CASSQETSSGRYDTQYF.

Concerning this clonotype itself: Since a much larger clone is just one base distant, this may be a read error. The gene calls are TRBV7-3 and TRBJ2-7, with a possible D match to TRBD2 (5 bases). This CDR3 region has 15 residues. Trimming shortened V by 2 bases and J by 2 bases, and 13 bases separated the two germline ends. The V gene's germline CDR1 is SGHTA and CDR2 FQGTGA. The CDR3 sequence is CASSLFGEGAYEQYV. DNA for the CDR3: TGTGCCAGCAGCTTATTTGGTGAGGGTGCCTACGAGCAGTACGTC.

This clonotype was counted a few times. V usage is TRBV7-2 and J usage is TRBJ2-3; D not certain. The germline CDR1 and CDR2 sequences are SGHTA and FQGNSA. This CDR3 spans 14 amino acids. Trimming stripped 5 bases from V and 5 bases from J, with 14 bases between. This CDR3 reads CASSTMALGDTQYF. CDR3 in DNA: TGTGCCAGCAGCACAATGGCCCTAGGAGATACGCAGTATTTT.

This clonotype was observed a few times. At one of its ends the junction is not consistent with the germline gene, which may arise from a read error. The chain uses TRBV2 and TRBJ2-2; D is uncertain. Germline V gene lookup returns CDR1 SNHLY and CDR2 FYNNEI. This CDR3 spans 11 amino acids. The CDR3 DNA is TGTGCCAGCAGTGAAGGGGCCACCATAGATTTT. It translates to CASSEGATIDF. The entire variable domain, with the rest obtained from reference TRBV2 and TRBJ2-2, is as follows: EPEVTQTPSHQVTQMGQEVILRCVPISNHLYFYWYRQILGQKVEFLVSFYNNEISEKSEIFDDQFSVERPDGSNFTLKIRSTKLEDSAMYFCASSEGATIDFGEGSRLTVL.

This clonotype occurred a few times. The chain combines TRBV20-1 with TRBJ2-1; 8 nucleotides agree with TRBD2. The ends lost 3 bases at V and 7 bases at J; junction bases unmatched: 14. Germline CDR1 and CDR2: DFQATT and SNEGSKA (reference sequence). CDR3 length: 16 amino acids. CDR3 loop: CSASTAQAGARNEQFF. In DNA, the CDR3 is TGCAGTGCTAGTACTGCTCAAGCGGGAGCTAGAAATGAGCAGTTCTTC.

This chain links TRBV15 with TRBJ2-3, with a weak D call TRBD2 (6 bases). CDR3 length: 18 amino acids. Germline lookup yields CDR1 LNHNV and CDR2 YYDKDF (reference sequence). V lost 2 bases to trimming and J lost 1 base, with 19 bases between them. The CDR3 nucleotides read TGTGCCACCAGCAGATACCTAGCCTCCGGGACTGGCACAGATACGCAGTATTTT. Translating it yields CATSRYLASGTGTDTQYF. Using reference TRBV15 and TRBJ2-3 for the parts outside the CDR3, the full variable domain is DAMVIQNPRYQVTQFGKPVTLSCSQTLNHNVMYWYQQKSSQAPKLLFHYYDKDFNNEADTPDNFQSRRPNTSFCFLDIRSPGLGDTAMYLCATSRYLASGTGTDTQYFGPGTRLTVL.

The table lists this clonotype with many counts. V is TRBV5-1 and J is TRBJ2-5; 9 bases map to TRBD1. The J call is uncertain, as TRBJ2-7 better fits the DNA end. CDR3 size: 14 residues. CDR1 SGHRS and CDR2 YFSETQ come from the germline V gene. The CDR3 region is CASSLEGQGYEQYF. DNA of the CDR3: TGCGCCAGCAGCTTGGAGGGACAGGGTTACGAGCAGTACTTC.

This clonotype was seen only a few times. The CDR3: CASSFNNRGNEQFF. The CDR3, as DNA: TGTGCCAGCAGTTTTAATAACCGGGGCAATGAGCAGTTCTTC. J is TRBJ2-5 and V is TRBV28; tentative D call: TRBD2 (5 bases). The J call may be wrong; the DNA end is better matched by TRBJ2-1. Germline V gene lookup returns CDR1 MDHEN and CDR2 SYDVKM. CDR3 length: 14 residues.

This chain connects TRBV20-1 to TRBJ2-7, with 10 bases matching TRBD2. The CDR3 has 14 residues. Germline-derived CDR1 and CDR2 are DFQATT and SNEGSKA (reference sequence). The J segment lost 4 bases and the V segment lost 0 bases, leaving 3 bases of the junction unmatched. Written as DNA, the CDR3 is TGCAGTGCTAGAGACATAGCGGGGGGATACGAGCAGTACTTC. It specifies CSARDIAGGYEQYF.

In this sample, this clonotype turned up many times. This rearrangement joins TRBV7-3 to TRBJ2-5; 10 nucleotides match TRBD2. The tail of the sequence fits TRBJ2-1 better, so the J call may be wrong. In germline, CDR1 is SGHTA, CDR2 FQGTGA. This CDR3 has 15 amino acids. For the CDR3, the DNA is TGTGCCAGCAGCTCAAGCGGGAGGGAGAATACTGAGCAGTTCTTC. Translated, it gives CASSSSGRENTEQFF.

This clonotype occurred a few times. This sequence joins TRBV20-1 and TRBJ2-1; D tentatively fits TRBD1 or TRBD2 (5 bases each). The germline gives CDR1 DFQATT, CDR2 SNEGSKA (reference sequence). V lost 3 bases, J lost 0 bases, and 9 bases lay in between. This CDR3 has 14 residues. This CDR3 is CSARGTASYNEQFF. CDR3 bases: TGCAGTGCTAGGGGGACGGCCTCCTACAATGAGCAGTTCTTC.

V and J are TRBV20-1 and TRBJ2-3; 7 nucleotides line up with TRBD2. The CDR3 is made up of 14 amino acids. V lost 8 bases, J lost 0 bases, and 8 bases stayed unmatched. Per the germline V gene, CDR1 is DFQATT and CDR2 is SNEGSKA (reference sequence). CDR3 sequence reads: CSPQRGSSTDTQYF. The DNA of the CDR3 is TGCAGTCCTCAGCGGGGATCTAGCACAGATACGCAGTATTTT.

As for this clonotype: This may be a read error: a much more frequent sequence differs by one nucleotide. The chain carries TRBV15 and TRBJ2-7; D perhaps matches TRBD1 (6 bases). The germline CDR1 and CDR2 sequences are LNHNV and YYDKDF (reference sequence). This CDR3 is built from 14 residues. Trimming removed 0 bases from V and 1 base from J, with 7 bases in between. The DNA for the CDR3 is TGTGCCACCAGCAGAGACAGGGGATCCTACGAGCAGTACTTC. This translates into CATSRDRGSYEQYF.

The J gene is TRBJ2-1, the V gene TRBV18, with no clear D. There are 13 residues in the CDR3. The V and J ends lost 7 bases and 2 bases respectively, with 9 bases between them. Germline CDR1 and CDR2: KGHSH and LQKENI. CDR3 in amino acids: CASFNRAYNEQFF. The CDR3 nucleotides read TGTGCCAGCTTTAACAGAGCCTACAATGAGCAGTTCTTC.

The gene calls are TRBV5-1 and TRBJ2-1; D is uncertain. CDR1 and CDR2 (germline): SGHRS, YFSETQ. The CDR3 runs 16 residues. Trimming cost V 4 bases and J 0 bases, with 14 bases left between them. CDR3 amino acids: CASSQRRGSSYNEQFF. CDR3 coding DNA: TGCGCCAGCAGCCAAAGGCGCGGTAGCTCCTACAATGAGCAGTTCTTC.

This clonotype was counted between two and nine times. This CDR3 reads CASSLLQQETQYF. The CDR3 DNA follows: TGTGCCAGCAGTTTACTACAGCAAGAGACCCAGTACTTC. The chain recombines TRBV12-3 or TRBV12-4 with TRBJ2-5, with D unresolved. V lost 2 bases to trimming and J lost 2 bases, with 6 bases between them. This CDR3 is 13 amino acids long.

As regards this clonotype: Its ends do not fully match the called genes, so a read error is possible. The genes are TRBV7-7 and TRBJ1-4, with D possibly being TRBD1 (6 bases). Germline V gene lookup returns CDR1 SSHAT and CDR2 FNYEAQ (reference sequence). This CDR3 has 14 residues. Here the CDR3 DNA reads TGTGCTAGCAGCTTGGGGGGGGCTGACGAAAAACTGTTTTTT. As protein: CASSLGGADEKLFF.

This clonotype occurred a few times. The J gene is TRBJ2-2, the V gene TRBV6-2 or TRBV6-3; D possibly corresponds to TRBD2 (5 bases). V was shortened by 5 bases and J by 5 bases, with 9 bases between the two germline ends. Germline values: CDR1 MNHEY, CDR2 SVGEGT. The CDR3 spans 13 residues. The CDR3 spells CASSPGETGELFF. The CDR3 region has the DNA TGTGCCAGCAGTCCCGGGGAAACCGGGGAGCTGTTTTTT.

This clonotype was seen only a few times. This rearrangement joins TRBV6-6 to TRBJ1-2; D gene uncertain. Trimming took 2 bases from V and 8 from J, leaving 9 bases between them. The germline CDR1 and CDR2 sequences are MNHNY and SVGAGI (reference sequence). The length of the CDR3 is 12 residues. The CDR3 spells CASSYPAAGYTF. CDR3 nucleotide sequence: TGTGCCAGCAGTTACCCGGCAGCAGGCTACACCTTC.

This clonotype was detected ten times or more. The rearrangement uses TRBV20-1 and TRBJ2-1, with D uncertain. Per germline, CDR1 DFQATT and CDR2 SNEGSKA (reference sequence). The length of the CDR3 is 10 residues. Trimming took 4 bases from V and 5 from J, leaving 3 bases between them. The CDR3 sequence is CSATDNEQFF. The CDR3, as DNA: TGCAGTGCTACAGACAATGAGCAGTTCTTC.

The chain employs TRBV28 and TRBJ1-5, with D possibly matching TRBD1 (5 bases). Germline lookup yields CDR1 MDHEN and CDR2 SYDVKM. V lost 3 bases and J lost 2, with 17 bases in between. The CDR3 contains 17 residues. CDR3 residues: CASSLGIGVGRNQPQHF. The CDR3 DNA sequence: TGTGCCAGCAGTTTGGGGATAGGGGTGGGGCGCAATCAGCCCCAGCATTTT.

The rearrangement joins TRBV7-9 to TRBJ1-2; 7 bases agree with TRBD1. Looked up from germline, CDR1 is SEHNR and CDR2 is FQNEAQ (reference sequence). J gave up 3 bases and V 5 bases, and 6 bases lay outside the gene matches. CDR3 length: 14 residues. The CDR3: CASSLRGDDYGYTF. The DNA for the CDR3 is TGTGCCAGCAGCCTCAGGGGGGACGACTATGGCTACACCTTC.

The chain combines TRBV6-6 with TRBJ2-1; maybe TRBD2 (5 bases). The last part of the DNA fits TRBJ2-7 better; the J call may be wrong. The germline V gene encodes CDR1 MNHNY and CDR2 SVGAGI (reference sequence). The CDR3 extends over 12 amino acids. CDR3 amino acids: CASESRGYEQYF. Written as DNA, the CDR3 is TGTGCCAGCGAATCTAGAGGGTACGAGCAGTACTTC.

This clonotype was observed a few times. One junction end disagrees with the germline gene, perhaps due to a read error. V and J are TRBV6-4 and TRBJ2-4, with 12 positions matching TRBD2. Germline V gene sequence: CDR1 MRHNA, CDR2 SNTAGT. The CDR3 contains 16 residues. CDR3 region: CASSPPSGRARNIQYF. CDR3 sequence (DNA): TGTGCCAGCAGTCCCCCTAGCGGGAGGGCCAGAAACATTCAGTACTTC.

The rearrangement joins TRBV7-3 to TRBJ2-1; D is possibly TRBD2 (6 bases). Trimming pared 3 bases from V and 1 base from J, leaving 10 bases between. Per germline, CDR1 SGHTA and CDR2 FQGTGA. This CDR3 contains 15 residues. The CDR3 protein is CASSFPGLSYNEQFF. In DNA form, the CDR3 reads TGTGCCAGCAGCTTCCCGGGACTTTCCTACAATGAGCAGTTCTTC.

The CDR3 DNA sequence: TGCGCCAGCAGCCAATATGCGCGGACCGGGGAGCTGTTTTTT. It encodes CASSQYARTGELFF. V and J are TRBV4-3 and TRBJ2-2, with no clear D. Germline V gives CDR1 LGHNA, CDR2 YSLEER. This CDR3 contains 14 residues. V was clipped by 2 bases and J by 5 bases, with 9 bases between them.

This clonotype came up a few times. J is TRBJ2-3 and V is TRBV6-2 or TRBV6-3; D possibly corresponds to TRBD1 (6 bases). CDR1 is MNHEY, CDR2 SVGEGT, per germline. The CDR3 totals 15 residues. V was shortened by 5 bases and J by 4 bases, with 16 bases between the two germline ends. CDR3 nucleotides: TGTGCCAGCAGTGCGATAAGTACAGGGCCAGATACGCAGTATTTT. Protein: CASSAISTGPDTQYF.

This chain uses TRBV5-1 with TRBJ2-7; 12 bases agree with TRBD2. Unmatched junction bases numbered 7, after V lost 6 bases and J lost 0 bases. This CDR3 has 16 residues. Germline lookup yields CDR1 SGHRS and CDR2 YFSETQ. The CDR3 loop reads CASTSQTSGSSYEQYF. The CDR3 region has the DNA TGCGCCAGCACCTCACAGACTAGCGGGAGCTCCTACGAGCAGTACTTC.

The genes are TRBV6-1 and TRBJ1-5; TRBD1 aligns across 10 bases. Germline V gene data show CDR1 as MNHNS and CDR2 as SASEGT. The CDR3 has 19 residues. The junction had 13 bases not matched to a gene; V was cut back by 5 bases and J by 0 bases. In DNA, the CDR3 is TGTGCCAGCAGTCCCCTGACAGGGGGCAATTGGTATAGCAATCAGCCCCAGCATTTT. It translates to CASSPLTGGNWYSNQPQHF.

This clonotype was counted between two and nine times. CDR3 DNA: TGCAGCGTTGCGCTTGGACAGGGAGTCTACGAGCAGTACTTC. This codes for CSVALGQGVYEQYF. The V call is TRBV29-1, the J call TRBJ2-7; 8 bases line up with TRBD1. V lost 4 bases to trimming and J lost 3 bases; unmatched junction nucleotides: 8. Germline-derived CDR1 and CDR2 are SQVTM and ANQGSEA. The length of the CDR3 is 14 residues.

This clonotype was seen a handful of times. The chain uses TRBV7-6 and TRBJ1-1; 7 nucleotides match TRBD1. Germline-derived CDR1 and CDR2 are SGHVS and FNYEAQ. The CDR3 runs to 15 residues. The ends lost 0 bases at V and 3 bases at J; junction bases unmatched: 4. The CDR3 DNA is TGTGCCAGCAGCTTAGCGCTCGGGACAGACACTGAAGCTTTCTTT. It translates to CASSLALGTDTEAFF.